These 10 T cell receptor beta chains were all obtained from the same sample, sequenced in a study of T cell repertoires in cytomegalovirus infection (dated by TCRdb to about 2019). The treatment or condition label corresponds to: in vitro stimulation with specific CMV peptide epitopes to enrich CMV-specific T cells. The listed sequencing device is Illumina HiSeq 1500. TCRdb applied fastp at Q25 and MiXCR to the public reads, then kept only in-frame beta chains. Each CDR3 protein gets just one entry, which takes the most common genes and DNA from the rows behind it. This sample holds fewer than 950,000 distinct CDR3 sequences; approximately 30% were observed only once. The ten top clones hold roughly 12% of the sample. Their antigens remain unidentified. The material was cultured CD8+ T cells from PBMCs, obtained from culture after CMV antigen stimulation. All receptors come from a human donor in good health (CMV status not recorded). Some clones in this sample may be carry-over from other donors' samples.

The chain has TRBV7-9 and TRBJ1-3; D is possibly TRBD1 (5 bases). CDR1 and CDR2 (germline): SEHNR, FQNEAQ (reference sequence). This CDR3 comprises 16 residues. V lost 4 bases, J lost 0 bases, and 13 bases lay in between. CDR3 protein: CASSSRDRDSGNTIYF. The DNA for the CDR3 is TGTGCCAGCAGCTCTCGGGACCGCGACTCTGGAAACACCATATATTTT.

The chain couples TRBV7-9 to TRBJ2-1; a weak D match, TRBD1 (6 bases). The germline V gene has CDR1 SEHNR and CDR2 FQNEAQ (reference sequence). The ends were cut back, 1 base at V and 0 bases at J, with 16 bases in the middle. This CDR3 region has 18 residues. The CDR3: CASSLGAASGASYNEQFF. DNA of the CDR3: TGTGCCAGCAGCTTAGGAGCTGCCTCAGGGGCCTCCTACAATGAGCAGTTCTTC.

This clonotype showed up just a few times. The chain employs TRBV28 and TRBJ2-1; no definite D call. V was clipped by 5 bases and J by 0 bases, with 11 bases between them. The CDR3 is 15 residues long. Germline loops: CDR1 MDHEN, CDR2 SYDVKM. In DNA, the CDR3 is TGTGCCAGCAGTCCGCCGTTCCTCTCCTACAATGAGCAGTTCTTC. This sequence encodes CASSPPFLSYNEQFF.

This chain connects TRBV19 to TRBJ1-1, with a possible D match to TRBD1 (5 bases). The V end was cut by 0 bases, the J end by 3 bases, with 14 bases between. Germline loops: CDR1 LNHDA, CDR2 SQIVND (reference sequence). The CDR3 length is 16 residues. CDR3 sequence (DNA): TGTGCCAGTAGTATAGACCGGGACCGGTCCTACACTGAAGCTTTCTTT. Amino acids: CASSIDRDRSYTEAFF.

This clonotype was detected only a few times. The chain carries TRBV4-1 and TRBJ2-3; D ambiguous. The CDR3 sequence is 15 residues long. CDR1 MGHRA and CDR2 YSYEKL come from the germline V gene. Trimming removed 1 base at V and 3 bases at J, with 11 bases between. Here the CDR3 reads CASSQAPEGTDTQYF. CDR3 DNA: TGCGCCAGCAGCCAAGCCCCCGAAGGGACAGATACGCAGTATTTT.

The J gene is TRBJ1-5, the V gene TRBV7-4, with 7 bases that match TRBD1. Germline CDR1 SGHVT, CDR2 SQSDAQ. The CDR3 has 17 amino acids. Trimming at V came to 1 base and at J to 4 bases, leaving 10 bases not matched to a gene. In DNA form, the CDR3 reads TGTGCCAGCAGCTTAGGGAGTCCCGGGACAGCAAATCAGCCCCAGCATTTT. Its translation: CASSLGSPGTANQPQHF.

The chain employs TRBV24-1 and TRBJ1-2, with TRBD1 matching over 8 bases. Germline lookup yields CDR1 KGHDR and CDR2 SFDVKD. With 3 bases clipped from V and 3 bases from J, the junction kept 5 bases outside the gene matches. The CDR3 spans 15 residues. CDR3 coding DNA: TGTGCCACCAGTGATCGGGACAGGAACGACTATGGCTACACCTTC. Amino acid sequence: CATSDRDRNDYGYTF.

The chain couples TRBV20-1 to TRBJ2-7; no clear D. The CDR3 covers 12 residues. Deletions cut 6 bases from V and 1 base from J, with 10 bases between. Germline V gives CDR1 DFQATT, CDR2 SNEGSKA (reference sequence). The chain's CDR3 is CSAKDGSYEQYF. CDR3 DNA: TGCAGTGCAAAGGACGGTTCCTACGAGCAGTACTTC.

About this clonotype: The junction differs from germline at one of its ends, possibly a read error. The V and J genes are TRBV12-3 or TRBV12-4 and TRBJ1-1; D is uncertain. The CDR3 totals 13 residues. CDR3 loop: CASRLEIGTEAVF. CDR3 DNA: TGTGCCAGCAGACTGGAGATCGGCACTGAAGCTGTCTTT.

The chain has TRBV27 and TRBJ1-1; D is perhaps TRBD1 (5 bases). Trimming left V 10 bases short and J 5 bases short, with 17 bases between. Looked up from germline, CDR1 is MNHEY and CDR2 is SMNVEV (reference sequence). This CDR3 is 13 amino acids long. The CDR3, as DNA: TGTGCCACCCGACAGTCACTTGGTACTGAAGCTTTCTTT. Its protein product is CATRQSLGTEAFF.